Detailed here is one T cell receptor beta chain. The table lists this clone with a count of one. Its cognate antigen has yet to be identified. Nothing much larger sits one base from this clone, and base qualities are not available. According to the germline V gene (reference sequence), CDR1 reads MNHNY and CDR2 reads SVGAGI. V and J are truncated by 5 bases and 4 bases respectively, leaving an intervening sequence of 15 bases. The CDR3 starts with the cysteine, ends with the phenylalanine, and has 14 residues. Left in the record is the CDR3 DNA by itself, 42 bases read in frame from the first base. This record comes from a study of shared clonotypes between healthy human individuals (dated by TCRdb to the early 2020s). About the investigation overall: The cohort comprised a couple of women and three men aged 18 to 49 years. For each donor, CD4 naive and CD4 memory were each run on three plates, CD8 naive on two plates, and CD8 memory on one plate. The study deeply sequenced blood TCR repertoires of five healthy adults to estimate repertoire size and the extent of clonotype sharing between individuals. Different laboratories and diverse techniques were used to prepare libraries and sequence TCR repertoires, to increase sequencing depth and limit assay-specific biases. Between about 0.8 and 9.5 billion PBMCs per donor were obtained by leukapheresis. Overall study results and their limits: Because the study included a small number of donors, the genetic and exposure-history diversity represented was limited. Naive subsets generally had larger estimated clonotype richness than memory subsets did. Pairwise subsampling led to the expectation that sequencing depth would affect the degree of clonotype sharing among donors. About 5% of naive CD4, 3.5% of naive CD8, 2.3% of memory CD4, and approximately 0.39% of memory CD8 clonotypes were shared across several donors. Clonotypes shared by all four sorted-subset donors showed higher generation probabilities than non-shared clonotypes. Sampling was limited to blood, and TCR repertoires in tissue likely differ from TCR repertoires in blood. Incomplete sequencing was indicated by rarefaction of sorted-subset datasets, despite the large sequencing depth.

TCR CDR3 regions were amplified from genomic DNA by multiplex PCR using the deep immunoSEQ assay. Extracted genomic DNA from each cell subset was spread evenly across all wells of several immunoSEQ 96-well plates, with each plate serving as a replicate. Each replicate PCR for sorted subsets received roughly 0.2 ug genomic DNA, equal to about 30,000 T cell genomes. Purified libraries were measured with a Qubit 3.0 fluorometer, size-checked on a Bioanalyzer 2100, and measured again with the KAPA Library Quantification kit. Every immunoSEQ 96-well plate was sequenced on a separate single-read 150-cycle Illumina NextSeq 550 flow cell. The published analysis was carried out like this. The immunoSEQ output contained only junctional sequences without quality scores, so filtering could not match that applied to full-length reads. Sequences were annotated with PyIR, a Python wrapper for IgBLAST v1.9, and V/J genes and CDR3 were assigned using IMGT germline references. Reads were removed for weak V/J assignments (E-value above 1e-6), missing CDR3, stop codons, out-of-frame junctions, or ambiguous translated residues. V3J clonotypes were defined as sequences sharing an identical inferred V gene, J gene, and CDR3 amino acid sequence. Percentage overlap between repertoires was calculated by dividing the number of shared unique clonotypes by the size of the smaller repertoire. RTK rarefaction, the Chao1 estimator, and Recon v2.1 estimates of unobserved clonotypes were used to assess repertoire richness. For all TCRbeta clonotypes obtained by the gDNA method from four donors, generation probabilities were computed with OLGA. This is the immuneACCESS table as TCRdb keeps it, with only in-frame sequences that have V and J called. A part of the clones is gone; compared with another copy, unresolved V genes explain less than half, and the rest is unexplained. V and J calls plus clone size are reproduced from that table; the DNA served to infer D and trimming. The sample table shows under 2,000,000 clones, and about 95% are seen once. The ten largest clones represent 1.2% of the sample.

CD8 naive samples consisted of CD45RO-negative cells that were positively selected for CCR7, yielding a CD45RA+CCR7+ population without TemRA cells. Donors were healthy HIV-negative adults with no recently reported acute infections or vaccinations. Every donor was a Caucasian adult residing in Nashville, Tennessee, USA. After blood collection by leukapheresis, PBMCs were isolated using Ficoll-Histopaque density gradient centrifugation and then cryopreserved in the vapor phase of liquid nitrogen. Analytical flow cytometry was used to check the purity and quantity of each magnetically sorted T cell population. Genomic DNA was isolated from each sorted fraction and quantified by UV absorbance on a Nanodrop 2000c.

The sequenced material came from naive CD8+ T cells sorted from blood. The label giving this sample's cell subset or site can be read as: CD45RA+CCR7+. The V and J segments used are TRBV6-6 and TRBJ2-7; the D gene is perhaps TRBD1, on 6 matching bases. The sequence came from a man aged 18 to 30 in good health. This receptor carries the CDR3 CASSMTGQSYEQYF. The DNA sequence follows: TGTGCCAGCAGTATGACAGGACAAAGTTACGAGCAGTACTTC.